Many counts were recorded for the clone carrying this T cell receptor beta chain. Its antigen is not identified. This sample was included in a study of T-cell reconstitution after alpha-beta-depleted transplantation in children. TCRbeta library preparation incorporated unique molecular identifiers. TCRdb used MiXCR to reprocess the PCR reads, holding one entry per CDR3 protein. Here the sample spans 130,000 to 150,000 distinct CDR3 sequences, roughly 9% being singletons. Study outcomes and limitations: A year had passed since transplant, and T-cell counts and diversity by then came mostly from newly produced T cells. As was reported, about two months after transplant, alpha-beta T cells came from several hundred expanded graft clones. It was surviving recipient T cells and thymic progenitors that gave some patients high TCRbeta diversity at day 60.

The sequence was obtained from a female patient aged 2-15 years who had a stem cell transplant for congenital amegakaryocytic thrombocytopenia, so the T cells may come from the graft donor. The sample was PBMCs, mostly from graft donor cells, taken 180 days after TCRalphabeta/CD19-depleted stem cell transplant.

The CDR3 reads CSAHSGRAGDTQYF. The CDR3 DNA reads as TGCAGTGCTCATAGCGGGAGGGCCGGGGATACGCAGTATTTT. This chain links TRBV20-1 with TRBJ2-3; 11 bases map to TRBD2. The germline gives CDR1 DFQATT, CDR2 SNEGSKA (reference sequence). V dropped 5 bases and J dropped 6; count of bases not matched to a gene: 7. The CDR3 length is 14 residues.